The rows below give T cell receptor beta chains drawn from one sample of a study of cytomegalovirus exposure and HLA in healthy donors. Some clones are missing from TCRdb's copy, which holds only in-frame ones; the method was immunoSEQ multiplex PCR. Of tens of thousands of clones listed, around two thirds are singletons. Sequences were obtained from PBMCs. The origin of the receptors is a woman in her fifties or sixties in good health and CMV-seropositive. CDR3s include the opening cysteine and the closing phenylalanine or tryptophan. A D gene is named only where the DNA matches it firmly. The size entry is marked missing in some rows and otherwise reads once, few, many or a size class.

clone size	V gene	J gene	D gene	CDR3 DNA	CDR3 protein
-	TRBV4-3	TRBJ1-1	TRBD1	TGCGCCAGCAGCCAGTCCCTGGGGACAGGACAGAGTGGAGCTTTCTTT	CASSQSLGTGQSGAFF
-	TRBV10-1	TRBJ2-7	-	TGCGCCAGCAGTGATAGTCTAGCCGAGCAGTACTTC	CASSDSLAEQYF
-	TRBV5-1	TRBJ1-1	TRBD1	TGCGCCAGCAGCTTGGTTGGACAGGGGGCCGAGTGGGCTGAAGCTTTCTTT	CASSLVGQGAEWAEAFF
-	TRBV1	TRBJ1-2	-	TGCACCAGCAGCCAACGTTCGCCGGGACAGGTGAATGTTAGTTATGGCTACACCTTC	CTSSQRSPGQVNVSYGYTF
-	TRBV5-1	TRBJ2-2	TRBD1	TGCGCCAGCAGCTTGGACGGCCAGGGGGCGTCTGGGGACACCGGGGAGCTGTTTTTT	CASSLDGQGASGDTGELFF
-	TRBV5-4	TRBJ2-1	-	TGTGCCAGCAGAGATGGAGCGTTGAACTACAATGAGCAGTTCTTC	CASRDGALNYNEQFF
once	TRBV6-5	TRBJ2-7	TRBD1	TGTGCCAGCAGCTACACGACAGGGCGGGCCTACGAGCAGTACTTC	CASSYTTGRAYEQYF
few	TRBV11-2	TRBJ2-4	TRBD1	TGTGCCAGCAGCTTTGACAGGGGGCCGTGGAACATTCAGTACTTC	CASSFDRGPWNIQYF
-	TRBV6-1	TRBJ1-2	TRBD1	TGTGCCAGCAGTGAATTTCTCCTTGGACAGGGAAATTATGGCTACACCTTC	CASSEFLLGQGNYGYTF
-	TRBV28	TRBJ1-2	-	TGTGCCAGTCTCGGGTACTTAGCTAACTATGGCTACACCTTC	CASLGYLANYGYTF
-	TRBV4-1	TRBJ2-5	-	TGCGCCAGCAGCCAAGGAGGCGTGGGGGCAGTCCGGGAGACCCAGTACTTC	CASSQGGVGAVRETQYF
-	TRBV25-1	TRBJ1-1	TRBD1	TGTGCCAGCAGTGACACAGGGGTACCTGAAGCTTTCTTT	CASSDTGVPEAFF
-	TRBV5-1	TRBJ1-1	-	TGCGCCAGCAGCTTGGACAAGAACACTGAAGCTTTCTTT	CASSLDKNTEAFF
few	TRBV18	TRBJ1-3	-	TGTGCCAGCTCACCCCCCCCAGGGACTGGAAACACCATATATTTT	CASSPPPGTGNTIYF
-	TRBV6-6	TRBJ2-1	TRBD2	TGTGCCAGCAGCTCCATTAGCGGGAGGGGGGCCAATGAGCAGTTCTTC	CASSSISGRGANEQFF
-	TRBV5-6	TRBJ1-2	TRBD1	TGTGCCAGCAGTCGCGACAGGGGAAACTATGGCTACACCTTC	CASSRDRGNYGYTF
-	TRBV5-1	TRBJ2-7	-	TGCGCCAGCAGCTTGGTCAGTGCGGGGGAGCAGTACTTC	CASSLVSAGEQYF
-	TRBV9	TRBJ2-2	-	TGTGCCAGCAGCGTAGATCCAGGTGTCAGGGCGACCGGGGAGCTGTTTTTT	CASSVDPGVRATGELFF
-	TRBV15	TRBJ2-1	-	TGTGCCACTTCAGGACAGACAGACTACAATGAGCAGTTCTTC	CATSGQTDYNEQFF
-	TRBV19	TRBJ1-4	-	TGTGCCAGTAGTATTTTGGGGGGATTGGATGAAAAACTGTTTTTT	CASSILGGLDEKLFF
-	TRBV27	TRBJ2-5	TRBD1	TGTGCCAGCAGCGACATTACAGGGGGCGAGACCCAGTACTTC	CASSDITGGETQYF
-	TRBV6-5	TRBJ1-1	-	TGTGCCAGCAGTGCGGAGGAGGGCACTGAAGCTTTCTTT	CASSAEEGTEAFF
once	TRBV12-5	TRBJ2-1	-	TGTGCTAGTGGTGGCACCCTGGATGAGCAGTTCTTC	CASGGTLDEQFF
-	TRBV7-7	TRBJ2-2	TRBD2	TGTGCCAGCAGCCAGTTTGGAGCGGGGGCCGCTAACACCGGGGAGCTGTTTTTT	CASSQFGAGAANTGELFF
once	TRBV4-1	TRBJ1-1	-	TGCGCCAGCAGCCAAGCCCCGACAGGTATGAACACTGAAGCTTTCTTT	CASSQAPTGMNTEAFF
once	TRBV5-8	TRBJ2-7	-	TGTGCCAGCAGCTTAATGCATCTAAACGAGCAGTACTTC	CASSLMHLNEQYF